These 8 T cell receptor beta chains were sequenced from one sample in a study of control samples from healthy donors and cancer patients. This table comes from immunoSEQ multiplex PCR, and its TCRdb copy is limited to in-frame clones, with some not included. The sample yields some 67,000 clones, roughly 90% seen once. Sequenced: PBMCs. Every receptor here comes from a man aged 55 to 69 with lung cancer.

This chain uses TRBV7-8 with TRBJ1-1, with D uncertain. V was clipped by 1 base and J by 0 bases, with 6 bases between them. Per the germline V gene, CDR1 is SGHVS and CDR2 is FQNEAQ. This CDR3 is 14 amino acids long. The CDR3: CASSLVSLNTEAFF. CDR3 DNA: TGTGCCAGCAGCTTAGTTTCCTTGAACACTGAAGCTTTCTTT. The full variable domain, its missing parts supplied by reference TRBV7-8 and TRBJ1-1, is GAGVSQSPRYKVAKRGQDVALRCDPISGHVSLFWYQQALGQGPEFLTYFQNEAQLDKSGLPSDRFFAERPEGSVSTLKIQRTQQEDSAVYLCASSLVSLNTEAFFGQGTRLTVV.

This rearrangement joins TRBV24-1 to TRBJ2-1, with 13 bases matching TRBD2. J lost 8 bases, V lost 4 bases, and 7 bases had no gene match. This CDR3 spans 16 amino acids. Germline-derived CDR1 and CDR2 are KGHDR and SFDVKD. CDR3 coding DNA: TGTGCCACCAGTGACACTAGCGGGGGGGCTATATATGAGCAGTTCTTC. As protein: CATSDTSGGAIYEQFF.

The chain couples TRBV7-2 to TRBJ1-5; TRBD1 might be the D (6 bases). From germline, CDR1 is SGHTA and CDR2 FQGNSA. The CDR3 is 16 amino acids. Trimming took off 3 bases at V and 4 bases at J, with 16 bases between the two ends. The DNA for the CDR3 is TGTGCCAGCAGCTTGTCACAGGGACGGGGAAATCAGCCCCAGCATTTT. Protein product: CASSLSQGRGNQPQHF.

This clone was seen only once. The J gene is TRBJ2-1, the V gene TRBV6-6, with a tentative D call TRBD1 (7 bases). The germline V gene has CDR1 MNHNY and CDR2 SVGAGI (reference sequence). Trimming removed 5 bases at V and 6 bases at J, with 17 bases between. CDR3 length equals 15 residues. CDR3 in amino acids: CASSRSGAGGNEQFF. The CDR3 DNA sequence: TGTGCCAGCAGTCGATCGGGAGCAGGGGGCAATGAGCAGTTCTTC.

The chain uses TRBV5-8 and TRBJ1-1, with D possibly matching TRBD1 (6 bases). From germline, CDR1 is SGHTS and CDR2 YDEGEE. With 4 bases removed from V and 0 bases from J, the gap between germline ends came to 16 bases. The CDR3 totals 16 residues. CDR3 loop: CASSRENGQLNTEAFF. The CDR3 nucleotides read TGTGCCAGCAGCAGGGAGAACGGACAGTTGAACACTGAAGCTTTCTTT.

CDR3 nucleotide sequence: TGCGCCAGCAGCCAAGAACAGGGTTACGAGCAGTACGTC. It encodes CASSQEQGYEQYV. The chain joins TRBV4-1 to TRBJ2-7; possible D gene TRBD1, 6 bases. The CDR3 runs 13 residues. Looked up from germline, CDR1 is MGHRA and CDR2 is YSYEKL. V lost 0 bases and J 4 bases, leaving 7 bases between the germline ends.

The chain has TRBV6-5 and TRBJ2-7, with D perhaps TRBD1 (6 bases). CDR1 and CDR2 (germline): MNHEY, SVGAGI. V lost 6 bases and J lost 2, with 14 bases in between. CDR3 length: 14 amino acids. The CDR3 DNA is TGTGCCAGCAGCGCAGGGGCGCGAACCTACGAGCAGTACTTC. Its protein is CASSAGARTYEQYF.

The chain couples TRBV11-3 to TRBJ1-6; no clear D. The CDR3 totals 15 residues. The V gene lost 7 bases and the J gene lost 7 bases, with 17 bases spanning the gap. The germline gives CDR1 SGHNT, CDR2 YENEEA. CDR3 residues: CASTAGGLENSPLHF. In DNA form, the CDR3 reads TGTGCCAGCACGGCAGGAGGATTAGAGAATTCACCCCTCCACTTT.